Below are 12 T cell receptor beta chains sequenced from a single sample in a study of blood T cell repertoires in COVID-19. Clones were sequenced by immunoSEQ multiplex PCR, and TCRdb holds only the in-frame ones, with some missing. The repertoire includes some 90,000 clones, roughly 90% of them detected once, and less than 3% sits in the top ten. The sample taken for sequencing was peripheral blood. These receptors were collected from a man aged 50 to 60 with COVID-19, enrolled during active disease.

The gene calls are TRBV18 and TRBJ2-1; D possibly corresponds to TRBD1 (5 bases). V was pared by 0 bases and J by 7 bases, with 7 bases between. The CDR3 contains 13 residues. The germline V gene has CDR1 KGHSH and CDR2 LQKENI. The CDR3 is CASSPPAGNEQFF. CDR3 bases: TGTGCCAGCTCACCACCGGCAGGGAATGAGCAGTTCTTC.

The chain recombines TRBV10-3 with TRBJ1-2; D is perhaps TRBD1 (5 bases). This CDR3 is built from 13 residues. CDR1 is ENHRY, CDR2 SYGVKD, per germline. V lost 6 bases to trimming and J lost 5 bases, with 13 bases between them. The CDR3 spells CAISDLDRYGYTF. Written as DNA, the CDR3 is TGTGCCATCAGCGACTTAGACAGATATGGCTACACCTTC.

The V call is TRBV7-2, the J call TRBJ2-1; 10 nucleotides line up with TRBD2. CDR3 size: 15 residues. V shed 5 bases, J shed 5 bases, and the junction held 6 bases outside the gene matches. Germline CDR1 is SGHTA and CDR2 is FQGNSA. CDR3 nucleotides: TGTGCCAGCAGCGTTAGCGGGGGGATGCACAATGAGCAGTTCTTC. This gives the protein CASSVSGGMHNEQFF.

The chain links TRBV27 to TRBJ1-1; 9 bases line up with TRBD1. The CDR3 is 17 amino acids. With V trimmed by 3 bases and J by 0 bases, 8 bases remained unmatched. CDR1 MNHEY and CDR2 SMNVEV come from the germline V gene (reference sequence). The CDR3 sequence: CASSFVDRGGLNTEAFF. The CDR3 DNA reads TGTGCCAGCAGTTTTGTGGACAGGGGCGGGTTGAACACTGAAGCTTTCTTT.

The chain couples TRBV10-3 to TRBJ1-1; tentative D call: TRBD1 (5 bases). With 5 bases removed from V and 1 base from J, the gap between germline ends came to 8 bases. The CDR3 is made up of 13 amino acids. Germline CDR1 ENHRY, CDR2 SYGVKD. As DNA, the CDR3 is TGTGCCATCAGTCATACAGGGAACACTGAAGCTTTCTTT. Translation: CAISHTGNTEAFF.

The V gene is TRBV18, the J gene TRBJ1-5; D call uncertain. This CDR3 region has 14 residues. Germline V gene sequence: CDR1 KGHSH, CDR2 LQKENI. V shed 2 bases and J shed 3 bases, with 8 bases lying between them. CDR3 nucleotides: TGTGCCAGCTCACCAAATAAACTCAATCAGCCCCAGCATTTT. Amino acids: CASSPNKLNQPQHF.

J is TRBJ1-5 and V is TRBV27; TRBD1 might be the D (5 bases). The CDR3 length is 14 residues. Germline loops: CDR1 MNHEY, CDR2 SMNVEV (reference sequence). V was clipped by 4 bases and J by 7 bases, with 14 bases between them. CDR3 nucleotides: TGTGCCAGCAGTTGGGGGGGTTTAGGGCAGCCCCAGCATTTT. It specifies CASSWGGLGQPQHF.

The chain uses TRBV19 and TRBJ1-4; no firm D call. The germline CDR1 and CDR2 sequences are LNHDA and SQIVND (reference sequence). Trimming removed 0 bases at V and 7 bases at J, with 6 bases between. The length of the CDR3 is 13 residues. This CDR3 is CASSIDTSEKLFF. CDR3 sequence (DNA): TGTGCCAGTAGTATAGATACTTCTGAAAAACTGTTTTTT. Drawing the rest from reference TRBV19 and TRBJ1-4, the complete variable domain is DGGITQSPKYLFRKEGQNVTLSCEQNLNHDAMYWYRQDPGQGLRLIYYSQIVNDFQKGDIAEGYSVSREKKESFPLTVTSAQKNPTAFYLCASSIDTSEKLFFGSGTQLSVL.

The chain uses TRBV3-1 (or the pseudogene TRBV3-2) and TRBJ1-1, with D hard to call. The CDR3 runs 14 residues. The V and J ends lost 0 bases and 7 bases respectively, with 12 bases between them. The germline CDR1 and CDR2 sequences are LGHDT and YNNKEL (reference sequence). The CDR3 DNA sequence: TGTGCCAGCAGCCAAGATGGGAGGGTTGGTGAAGCTTTCTTT. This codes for CASSQDGRVGEAFF.

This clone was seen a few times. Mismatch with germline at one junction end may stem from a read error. The CDR3 here is CASSLGGDGSAGELFF. As DNA, the CDR3 is TGTGCTAGCAGCTTAGGGGGGGACGGATCCGCCGGGGAGCTGTTTTTT. This chain connects TRBV7-7 to TRBJ2-2, with a weak D call TRBD2 (7 bases). This CDR3 comprises 16 residues. Germline V CDR1 and CDR2: SSHAT, FNYEAQ (reference sequence).

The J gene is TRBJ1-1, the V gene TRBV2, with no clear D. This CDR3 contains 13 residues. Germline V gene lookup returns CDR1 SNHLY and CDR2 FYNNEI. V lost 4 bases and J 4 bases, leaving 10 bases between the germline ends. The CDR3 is CASSVEGGTEAFF. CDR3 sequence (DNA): TGTGCCAGCAGTGTTGAGGGCGGCACTGAAGCTTTCTTT.

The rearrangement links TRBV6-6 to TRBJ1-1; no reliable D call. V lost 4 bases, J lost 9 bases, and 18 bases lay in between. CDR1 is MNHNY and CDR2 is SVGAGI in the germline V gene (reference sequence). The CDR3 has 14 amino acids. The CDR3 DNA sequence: TGTGCCAGCAGTTCCGCCCCTGGCTTAAGTAAAGCTTTCTTT. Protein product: CASSSAPGLSKAFF.